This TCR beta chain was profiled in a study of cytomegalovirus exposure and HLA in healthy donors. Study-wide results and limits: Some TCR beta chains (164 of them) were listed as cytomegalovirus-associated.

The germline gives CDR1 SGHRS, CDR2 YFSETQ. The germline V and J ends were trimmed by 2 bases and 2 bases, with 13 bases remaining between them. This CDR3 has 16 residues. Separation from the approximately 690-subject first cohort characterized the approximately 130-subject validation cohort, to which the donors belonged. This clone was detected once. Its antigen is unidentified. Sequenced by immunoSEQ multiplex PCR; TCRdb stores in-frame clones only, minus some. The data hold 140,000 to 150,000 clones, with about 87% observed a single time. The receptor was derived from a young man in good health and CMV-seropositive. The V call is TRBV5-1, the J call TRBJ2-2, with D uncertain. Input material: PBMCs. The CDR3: CASSLARGDNTGELFF. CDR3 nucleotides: TGCGCCAGCAGCTTAGCTCGCGGTGACAACACCGGGGAGCTGTTTTTT.